Below are 16 T cell receptor beta chains sequenced from a single sample in a study of T cells in Graves' hyperthyroidism and ophthalmopathy (dated 2019 in TCRdb). Library creation used multiplex PCR. The listed sequencing device is Illumina HiSeq 2000. The TCR beta CDR3 regions were amplified from RNA transcripts. For the first round of RT-PCR on the TCR CDR3, the HTBI primer set was used together with the Qiagen OneStep RT-PCR kit. Starting from the raw public reads, TCRdb applied fastp trimming at Q25, assembled clones with MiXCR and retained in-frame beta chains. Rows matching on CDR3 protein sequence are summarized as one entry with the most common DNA and genes. The sample table lists approximately 610,000 distinct CDR3 sequences, about 15% of them with a count of one. 4% to 5.5% of the sample comes from the top ten. Source material: blood. Receptor source: a woman between 40 and 55 years old with Graves' ophthalmopathy.

This clonotype occurred a few times. The chain employs TRBV29-1 and TRBJ2-7; 7 nucleotides agree with TRBD1. The CDR3 runs 15 residues. Germline-derived CDR1 and CDR2 are SQVTM and ANQGSEA. V dropped 1 base and J dropped 4; count of bases not matched to a gene: 10. The CDR3 sequence is CSVEAGGSKRYEQYF. In nucleotides, the CDR3 is TGCAGCGTTGAAGCAGGGGGTTCGAAGAGGTACGAGCAGTACTTC.

The CDR3 bases are TGTGCCAGTGAGACAGGCGCCTACGAGCAGTACTTC. Translated, it gives CASETGAYEQYF. The gene calls are TRBV6-1 and TRBJ2-7; tentative D call: TRBD1 (6 bases). The V gene's germline CDR1 is MNHNS and CDR2 SASEGT. The CDR3 extends over 12 amino acids. Trimming took off 9 bases at V and 2 bases at J, with 11 bases between the two ends.

This clonotype showed up many times. CDR3 in amino acids: CASSQGGGPRGYGYTF. The CDR3 nucleotides read TGTGCCAGCAGCCAAGGAGGAGGACCTCGGGGCTATGGCTACACCTTC. The J gene is TRBJ1-2, the V gene TRBV14; D is undetermined. V was shortened by 1 base and J by 4 bases, with 16 bases between the two germline ends. There are 16 residues in the CDR3. Germline V gene sequence: CDR1 SGHDN, CDR2 FVKESK.

The V gene is TRBV12-3 or TRBV12-4, the J gene TRBJ2-7; 10 bases are shared with TRBD1. Trimming cost V 0 bases and J 11 bases; bases outside gene matches: 13. The CDR3 totals 16 residues. CDR3 bases: TGTGCCAGCAGTTTAGCAGGTGGACAGGGGGGGAAGGTCGAGTACTTC. Protein: CASSLAGGQGGKVEYF.

This clonotype has at least ten counts. The genes are TRBV5-1 and TRBJ2-7; 8 nucleotides agree with TRBD2. CDR3 size: 15 residues. CDR1 and CDR2 (germline): SGHRS, YFSETQ. Unmatched junction bases numbered 9, after V lost 7 bases and J lost 0 bases. CDR3 nucleotide sequence: TGCGCCAGCGCAGTTCGGGGGGGATACTCCTACGAGCAGTACTTC. Translated, it gives CASAVRGGYSYEQYF.

This clonotype was detected many times. This chain connects TRBV2 to TRBJ2-4; possibly TRBD2 for D (6 bases). With 6 bases removed from V and 5 bases from J, the gap between germline ends came to 14 bases. The germline gives CDR1 SNHLY, CDR2 FYNNEI. The CDR3 has 14 amino acids. The CDR3 sequence: CASRASAQENIQYF. The DNA of the CDR3 is TGTGCCAGCAGGGCTAGCGCCCAGGAAAACATTCAGTACTTC.

This clonotype was counted at least ten times. This chain connects TRBV28 to TRBJ1-1, with D perhaps TRBD1 (6 bases). CDR1 is MDHEN, CDR2 SYDVKM, per germline. The CDR3 totals 13 residues. Trimming took 8 bases from V and 8 from J, leaving 18 bases between them. The CDR3 sequence is CASGVGGQDEAFF. In DNA, the CDR3 is TGTGCCAGCGGGGTCGGGGGGCAGGACGAAGCTTTCTTT. The variable domain in full, completed from reference TRBV28 and TRBJ1-1, reads DVKVTQSSRYLVKRTGEKVFLECVQDMDHENMFWYRQDPGLGLRLIYFSYDVKMKEKGDIPEGYSVSREKKERFSLILESASTNQTSMYLCASGVGGQDEAFFGQGTRLTVV.

This clonotype was seen ten or more times. The V call is TRBV6-1, the J call TRBJ2-5; D call uncertain. This CDR3 contains 14 residues. V was clipped by 6 bases and J by 3 bases, with 14 bases between them. Germline V gene lookup returns CDR1 MNHNS and CDR2 SASEGT. The CDR3 region has the DNA TGTGCCAGCAGCCCCTCCGACCCCAAAGAGACCCAGTACTTC. Translation: CASSPSDPKETQYF.

This clonotype was counted many times. This chain links TRBV24-1 with TRBJ2-5; 8 bases agree with TRBD2. The V and J ends lost 1 base and 2 bases, in that order; junction bases with no gene match: 2. The CDR3 totals 15 residues. Germline assignment: CDR1 KGHDR and CDR2 SFDVKD. DNA for the CDR3: TGTGCCACCAGTGATTTCGTAGCGGGGCAAGAGACCCAGTACTTC. Protein product: CATSDFVAGQETQYF.

Only a few counts were recorded for this clonotype. The chain joins TRBV27 to TRBJ2-4, with D perhaps TRBD1 (6 bases). The CDR3 runs to 17 residues. Germline CDR1 is MNHEY and CDR2 is SMNVEV (reference sequence). Deletions cut 0 bases from V and 8 bases from J, with 20 bases between. CDR3: CASSLSAPGATGHIQYF. In DNA, the CDR3 is TGTGCCAGCAGTTTATCTGCGCCAGGGGCGACGGGACACATTCAGTACTTC.

This clonotype was seen more than once but under ten times. The CDR3 DNA is TGCGCCAGCAGCTCGGGGTGGGACGGATTAAACACTGAAGCTTTCTTT. Translating it yields CASSSGWDGLNTEAFF. The V call is TRBV5-1, the J call TRBJ1-1; a weak D match, TRBD1 (5 bases). The V end lost 3 bases, the J end lost 2 bases, and 17 bases lay between the germline ends. The germline V gene encodes CDR1 SGHRS and CDR2 YFSETQ. The CDR3 is made up of 16 amino acids.

This clonotype was found many times. The rearrangement links TRBV6-5 to TRBJ2-2; D might be TRBD1 or TRBD2, each matching 5 bases. The germline gives CDR1 MNHEY, CDR2 SVGAGI. V was clipped by 3 bases and J by 4 bases, with 9 bases between them. The CDR3 spans 14 residues. CDR3 DNA sequence: TGTGCCAGCAGTTATGGGGGAAGCACCGGGGAGCTGTTTTTT. Its protein product is CASSYGGSTGELFF.

This clonotype was observed many times. The genes are TRBV24-1 and TRBJ1-2; no firm D call. The CDR3 runs 15 residues. V lost 3 bases and J 0 bases, leaving 10 bases between the germline ends. Germline V gives CDR1 KGHDR, CDR2 SFDVKD. This chain's CDR3 is CATSDGSQPNYGYTF. The CDR3, as DNA: TGTGCCACCAGTGATGGATCGCAACCTAACTATGGCTACACCTTC.

This clonotype has ten or more counts. The chain is built from TRBV6-2 or TRBV6-3 and TRBJ2-7, with 10 positions matching TRBD2. The CDR3 totals 14 residues. J was trimmed by 6 bases and V by 4 bases; bases with no gene match: 6. CDR1 is MNHEY, CDR2 SVGEGT, per germline. The CDR3: CASSLWTSGLEQYF. The CDR3 nucleotides read TGTGCCAGCAGTTTATGGACTAGCGGTCTCGAGCAGTACTTC.

This rearrangement joins TRBV13 to TRBJ2-7; 7 positions agree with TRBD2. V trimming: 1 base; J trimming: 2 bases; junction bases outside the gene matches: 5. The CDR3 has 15 residues. From germline, CDR1 is PRHDT and CDR2 FYEKMQ (reference sequence). CDR3: CASSLAASGPYEQYF. The CDR3 coding sequence is TGTGCCAGCAGCTTAGCGGCTAGCGGCCCCTACGAGCAGTACTTC.

This clonotype was found a few times. V usage is TRBV7-9 and J usage is TRBJ1-5; perhaps TRBD1 as D (5 bases). V was trimmed by 1 base and J by 6 bases, leaving 10 bases between them. Germline assignment: CDR1 SEHNR and CDR2 FQNEAQ (reference sequence). The CDR3 runs to 14 residues. The CDR3 DNA follows: TGTGCCAGCAGCTTAGAAGGGGTTGGTCAGCCCCAGCATTTT. It translates to CASSLEGVGQPQHF.